This T cell receptor (beta chain) was retrieved from a study of identifying expanded T cells in peripheral blood. General study results and limits: Clone count variance between approximately two-week samples rose with total template count. Over about two and four weeks, about 17 and 20 clones changed, versus around 1.3 between replicates.

Repertoires were generated with immunoSEQ multiplex PCR, while TCRdb's copy carries only in-frame clones and drops some. The sample records about 89,000 clones, 70% to 90% being singletons. Trimming removed 8 bases from V and 5 bases from J; junction bases left unmatched: 10. The CDR3 is 14 amino acids. During the collection period, no donor immune events like infections were recorded. Comment on this clone: Its antigen is as yet unknown.

The rearrangement joins TRBV23-1 to TRBJ2-7; 9 nucleotides agree with TRBD1. TRBV23-1 is an ORF; its function is uncertain. The sample was blood. The sequence came from a person aged 18-70 years in good health. CDR3 coding DNA: TGCGCCAGCCGATTGGACAGGGGAATCCACGAGCAGTACTTC. Its protein product is CASRLDRGIHEQYF.